These T cell receptor beta chains were read from a single sample in a study of Graves' ophthalmopathy and Graves' hyperthyroidism. TCRdb redid the calling of the multiplex PCR reads with MiXCR, one entry per CDR3 protein. The table lists hundreds of thousands of distinct CDR3 sequences, 22% of them singletons. Input material: peripheral blood. The receptors were gathered from a woman aged 18-35 years with stable Graves' hyperthyroidism. Some clones in this sample may be carry-over from other donors' samples. Each CDR3 is given with its conserved first and last residue. The D gene is left open where the match is weak. A clone size is listed for some rows: how often the clone was seen (once, few, many), or a class if it is expanded.

cdr3_nt: TGTGCCAGTCGAAACCAGGGGGGGGAGACCCAGTACTTC
cdr3_aa: CASRNQGGETQYF
d_call: .
clone_size: once
v_call: TRBV19
j_call: TRBJ2-5

cdr3_nt: TGTGCCAGCAGCCAGGAGTACCAAGAGACCCAGTACTTC
cdr3_aa: CASSQEYQETQYF
d_call: .
clone_size: many
v_call: TRBV7-3
j_call: TRBJ2-5

cdr3_nt: TGTGCCAGTAGACCGAATCGGAACACTGAAGCTTTCTTT
cdr3_aa: CASRPNRNTEAFF
d_call: .
clone_size: many
v_call: TRBV19
j_call: TRBJ1-1

cdr3_nt: TGCAGCGTGCGCCAGGGGTTCACTGAAGCTTTCTTT
cdr3_aa: CSVRQGFTEAFF
d_call: .
clone_size: many
v_call: TRBV29-1
j_call: TRBJ1-1

cdr3_nt: TGTGCCAGCAGTCCCCCCGGACTTTCTCAAGAGACCCAGTACTTC
cdr3_aa: CASSPPGLSQETQYF
d_call: .
clone_size: many
v_call: TRBV12-3/TRBV12-4
j_call: TRBJ2-5

cdr3_nt: TGTGCCACCCCAGGAGGGGCTAGCGAGAACACCGGGGAGCTGTTTTTT
cdr3_aa: CATPGGASENTGELFF
d_call: .
clone_size: .
v_call: TRBV11-1
j_call: TRBJ2-2

cdr3_nt: TGCAGCGTGAGGGGGGGAGGAAGAAACACTGAAGCTTTCTTT
cdr3_aa: CSVRGGGRNTEAFF
d_call: .
clone_size: many
v_call: TRBV29-1
j_call: TRBJ1-1

cdr3_nt: TGTGCCAGCAGTTACGAGGGAAAAACTAATGAAAAACTGTTTTTT
cdr3_aa: CASSYEGKTNEKLFF
d_call: .
clone_size: .
v_call: TRBV6-5
j_call: TRBJ1-4

cdr3_nt: TGTGCCAGCAGCTTAGCGATTACAGGGAACTATGGCTACACCTTC
cdr3_aa: CASSLAITGNYGYTF
d_call: .
clone_size: many
v_call: TRBV7-2
j_call: TRBJ1-2

cdr3_nt: TGTGCCAGCAGTGAAGTAGCGGGGGACGTCAATGAGCAGTTCTTC
cdr3_aa: CASSEVAGDVNEQFF
d_call: TRBD2
clone_size: .
v_call: TRBV6-1
j_call: TRBJ2-1

cdr3_nt: TGTGCCAGTACAGCGGGTTCCCTCCTCCAAGAGACCCAGTACTTC
cdr3_aa: CASTAGSLLQETQYF
d_call: .
clone_size: many
v_call: TRBV6-1
j_call: TRBJ2-5

cdr3_nt: TGTGCTAGTGGTTCTTCCCGTGTGGGGGCAGATACGCAGTATTTT
cdr3_aa: CASGSSRVGADTQYF
d_call: .
clone_size: many
v_call: TRBV12-5
j_call: TRBJ2-3

cdr3_nt: TGTGCCACCAGTGATTTACAGGGCACCGGGGAGCTGTTTTTT
cdr3_aa: CATSDLQGTGELFF
d_call: .
clone_size: few
v_call: TRBV24-1
j_call: TRBJ2-2

cdr3_nt: TGTGCCAGCAGTTCTGACACCGTCTATGGCTACACCTTC
cdr3_aa: CASSSDTVYGYTF
d_call: .
clone_size: many
v_call: TRBV12-3/TRBV12-4
j_call: TRBJ1-2

cdr3_nt: TGTGCCAGCAGTTACACTCGGAACCCGGGGGAAACTGAAGCTTTCTTT
cdr3_aa: CASSYTRNPGETEAFF
d_call: .
clone_size: many
v_call: TRBV6-5
j_call: TRBJ1-1

cdr3_nt: TGTGCCAGCAGTTACGGGGAATTGGGCAAAAACATTCAGTACTTC
cdr3_aa: CASSYGELGKNIQYF
d_call: .
clone_size: many
v_call: TRBV6-5
j_call: TRBJ2-4

cdr3_nt: TGTGCCAGCGGCCTGGGCGGGGCCCTACAAAACATTCAGTACTTC
cdr3_aa: CASGLGGALQNIQYF
d_call: .
clone_size: few
v_call: TRBV28
j_call: TRBJ2-4

cdr3_nt: TGTGCCAGCAGTTACTCACGCAGGGGTCTCGTTACGGACACTGAAGCTTTCTTT
cdr3_aa: CASSYSRRGLVTDTEAFF
d_call: .
clone_size: many
v_call: TRBV6-5
j_call: TRBJ1-1

cdr3_nt: TGTGCCAGCAGCCGGCCCCAGCATTTT
cdr3_aa: CASSRPQHF
d_call: .
clone_size: many
v_call: TRBV27
j_call: TRBJ1-5

cdr3_nt: TGTGCCAGCAGTTCGGGAACAGTATCCAACTATGGCTACACCTTC
cdr3_aa: CASSSGTVSNYGYTF
d_call: .
clone_size: many
v_call: TRBV6-5
j_call: TRBJ1-2

cdr3_nt: TGTGCCAGCATCCCAACAGGGAGGCCGAGCGGCTACACCTTC
cdr3_aa: CASIPTGRPSGYTF
d_call: .
clone_size: many
v_call: TRBV12-3/TRBV12-4
j_call: TRBJ1-2

cdr3_nt: TGTGCCAGCAGTTATTCCGGGCCCGACAGGGGCGGTCAGCCCCAGCATTTT
cdr3_aa: CASSYSGPDRGGQPQHF
d_call: TRBD1
clone_size: many
v_call: TRBV6-2/TRBV6-3
j_call: TRBJ1-5

cdr3_nt: TGTGCCAGCACCGGCAGGAGAAGCTACGAGCAGTACTTC
cdr3_aa: CASTGRRSYEQYF
d_call: .
clone_size: .
v_call: TRBV12-3/TRBV12-4
j_call: TRBJ2-7

cdr3_nt: TGTGCCAGCCGTCCCAGCGGTGGACCGAGGGAGACCCAGTACTTC
cdr3_aa: CASRPSGGPRETQYF
d_call: .
clone_size: many
v_call: TRBV12-3/TRBV12-4
j_call: TRBJ2-5

cdr3_nt: TGTGCCAGCAGTGAAGGAAATAGCGGGGGCCGGGGAGAGACCCAGTACTTC
cdr3_aa: CASSEGNSGGRGETQYF
d_call: TRBD2
clone_size: .
v_call: TRBV25-1
j_call: TRBJ2-5

cdr3_nt: TGTGCCAGCAGTTACGGATATGAAGCTTTCTTT
cdr3_aa: CASSYGYEAFF
d_call: .
clone_size: many
v_call: TRBV6-5
j_call: TRBJ1-1

cdr3_nt: TGTGCCAGCAGCTTAAATCGGGGCCCGACAACTGAAGCTTTCTTT
cdr3_aa: CASSLNRGPTTEAFF
d_call: .
clone_size: many
v_call: TRBV7-3
j_call: TRBJ1-1

cdr3_nt: TGTGCCAGCAGTTTTCCACCCTATGGCTACACCTTC
cdr3_aa: CASSFPPYGYTF
d_call: .
clone_size: .
v_call: TRBV28
j_call: TRBJ1-2

cdr3_nt: TGTGCCAGCAGGCGCCATAATAGATACGAGCAGTACTTC
cdr3_aa: CASRRHNRYEQYF
d_call: .
clone_size: .
v_call: TRBV6-1
j_call: TRBJ2-7

cdr3_nt: TGTGCCAGCAGTAGTGGGACTAGCGGGGGGGCGCGAGAGACCCAGTACTTC
cdr3_aa: CASSSGTSGGARETQYF
d_call: TRBD2
clone_size: .
v_call: TRBV27
j_call: TRBJ2-5

cdr3_nt: TGCAGTGCTAGTAGAGGGGCGGGGACTGAAGCTTTCTTT
cdr3_aa: CSASRGAGTEAFF
d_call: .
clone_size: many
v_call: TRBV20-1
j_call: TRBJ1-1

cdr3_nt: TGTGCCAGCAGTCCACGGTCAGGGACAGACATATATGGCTACACCTTC
cdr3_aa: CASSPRSGTDIYGYTF
d_call: TRBD1
clone_size: many
v_call: TRBV6-1
j_call: TRBJ1-2

cdr3_nt: TGTGCCAGCAGTCCGTACTCTAGCGGGGGGGCCGGGGAGACCCAGTACTTC
cdr3_aa: CASSPYSSGGAGETQYF
d_call: TRBD2
clone_size: few
v_call: TRBV27
j_call: TRBJ2-5

cdr3_nt: TGCAGTGCTAGTACAACTTCCGGGCCCCAGCATTTT
cdr3_aa: CSASTTSGPQHF
d_call: .
clone_size: many
v_call: TRBV20-1
j_call: TRBJ1-5

cdr3_nt: TGTGCCAGCAGTTTCGACAGGGTGTCCTCTAACTATGGCTACACCTTC
cdr3_aa: CASSFDRVSSNYGYTF
d_call: TRBD1
clone_size: many
v_call: TRBV12-3/TRBV12-4
j_call: TRBJ1-2

cdr3_nt: TGTGCCAGCAGTCCGCGGACAGGACCTGACGCACTCTTC
cdr3_aa: CASSPRTGPDALF
d_call: TRBD1
clone_size: many
v_call: TRBV6-1
j_call: TRBJ1-2

cdr3_nt: TGTGCCAGCAGGAAGGCCTACGAGCAGTACTTC
cdr3_aa: CASRKAYEQYF
d_call: .
clone_size: many
v_call: TRBV7-2
j_call: TRBJ2-7

cdr3_nt: TGTGCCAGTATCCCCCCGGGGACGAACACAGATACGCAGTATTTT
cdr3_aa: CASIPPGTNTDTQYF
d_call: .
clone_size: many
v_call: TRBV19
j_call: TRBJ2-3

cdr3_nt: TGTGCCAGCGGGTTACCTACGGACGGGCCCTATGGCTACACCTTC
cdr3_aa: CASGLPTDGPYGYTF
d_call: .
clone_size: .
v_call: TRBV6-5
j_call: TRBJ1-2

cdr3_nt: TGCAGTGCCCTGGTCCCTAGCGGGTCCTACGAGCAGTACTTC
cdr3_aa: CSALVPSGSYEQYF
d_call: TRBD2
clone_size: .
v_call: TRBV20-1
j_call: TRBJ2-7

cdr3_nt: TGTGCCAGCAGTCCAATGGGGTTGAGGACTGAAGCTTTCTTT
cdr3_aa: CASSPMGLRTEAFF
d_call: .
clone_size: many
v_call: TRBV11-2
j_call: TRBJ1-1

cdr3_nt: TGTGCCAGCAGGCCCGGGAACAGGGGAGTAGATACGCAGTATTTT
cdr3_aa: CASRPGNRGVDTQYF
d_call: TRBD1
clone_size: many
v_call: TRBV12-3/TRBV12-4
j_call: TRBJ2-3

cdr3_nt: TGCGCCAGCAGCTTGGGTCCCGGCGGGGACACTGAAGCTTTCTTT
cdr3_aa: CASSLGPGGDTEAFF
d_call: .
clone_size: many
v_call: TRBV5-1
j_call: TRBJ1-1

cdr3_nt: TGTGCCAGCAGTCGACAGGGACGATCGGGGGAGCTGTTTTTT
cdr3_aa: CASSRQGRSGELFF
d_call: TRBD1
clone_size: few
v_call: TRBV6-1
j_call: TRBJ2-2

cdr3_nt: TGTGCCAGTAGTAACTATCGGGCGCGAAATCAGCCCCAGCATTTT
cdr3_aa: CASSNYRARNQPQHF
d_call: .
clone_size: many
v_call: TRBV19
j_call: TRBJ1-5

cdr3_nt: TGTGCCAGCAGTTCCCTGGGACAGCTGGTGACTACGGTTGGGCAAGAGCAGTACTTC
cdr3_aa: CASSSLGQLVTTVGQEQYF
d_call: TRBD1
clone_size: .
v_call: TRBV12-3/TRBV12-4
j_call: TRBJ2-7

cdr3_nt: TGCAGCGTTGAAAGGACAGTCTCTGGAAACACCATATATTTT
cdr3_aa: CSVERTVSGNTIYF
d_call: .
clone_size: many
v_call: TRBV29-1
j_call: TRBJ1-3

cdr3_nt: TGTGCCAGCAGTGAGGGGGACGTGACCGGCTATGGCTACACCTTC
cdr3_aa: CASSEGDVTGYGYTF
d_call: .
clone_size: many
v_call: TRBV2
j_call: TRBJ1-2

cdr3_nt: TGCGCCAGCAGCCAAATGGGAGGTGTAACCGGGGAGCTGTTTTTT
cdr3_aa: CASSQMGGVTGELFF
d_call: .
clone_size: .
v_call: TRBV4-1
j_call: TRBJ2-2

cdr3_nt: TGTGCCAGCAGTGAACCCAAAACGAGACTAGCAGAAGTCAACACCGGGGAGCTGTTTTTT
cdr3_aa: CASSEPKTRLAEVNTGELFF
d_call: TRBD2
clone_size: many
v_call: TRBV2
j_call: TRBJ2-2

cdr3_nt: TGCGCCAGCAGCCAAGTGACTAGCGGCCTCTACGAGCAGTACTTC
cdr3_aa: CASSQVTSGLYEQYF
d_call: TRBD2
clone_size: many
v_call: TRBV4-1
j_call: TRBJ2-7

cdr3_nt: TGCAGTGCTAGTCGGTTCTCAGCCTCCTACGAGCAGTACTTC
cdr3_aa: CSASRFSASYEQYF
d_call: .
clone_size: many
v_call: TRBV20-1
j_call: TRBJ2-7